The entry below describes one T cell receptor (beta chain). The target antigen is unknown. This sample is drawn from a study of PD-1 blockade in classical Hodgkin lymphoma. Study-wide points: Newly diagnosed patients and complete responders had comparable diversity at baseline.

TCRdb's copy holds only in-frame clones and misses some; the assay was immunoSEQ multiplex PCR. The data contain 4,000 or so clones, 50% to 75% of them singletons. V was clipped by 4 bases and J by 3 bases, with 16 bases between them. The CDR3 covers 15 residues. CDR1 SGDLS and CDR2 YYNGEE come from the germline V gene. This sample's time point: cycle 4 day 1 (C4D1), after around six weeks of nivolumab. Every patient had relapsed following autologous stem cell transplantation, and cohorts differed in brentuximab vedotin exposure. Through magnetic negative selection, CD8+ T cells were separated from PBMCs that had been thawed. When best responses were assessed, they were complete response, partial response or progressive disease.

This specimen consisted of CD8+ T cells from blood, obtained before the fourth cycle of nivolumab. J is TRBJ1-2 and V is TRBV9; a weak D match, TRBD1 (6 bases). The receptor was derived from a human donor with classical Hodgkin lymphoma. The CDR3 region is CASSSRGSEYYGYTF. CDR3 DNA: TGTGCCAGCAGCTCCAGGGGTAGTGAGTACTATGGCTACACCTTC. The variable domain in full, completed from reference TRBV9 and TRBJ1-2, reads DSGVTQTPKHLITATGQRVTLRCSPRSGDLSVYWYQQSLDQGLQFLIQYYNGEERAKGNILERFSAQQFPDLHSELNLSSLELGDSALYFCASSSRGSEYYGYTFGSGTRLTVV.